Reported below is one TCR beta chain. As yet, its antigen is unknown. Nominally healthy donors provided the samples, though records likely missed some immune exposures. Primers included in the PCR were 60 Vbeta and 13 Jbeta primers. The assay was immunoSEQ multiplex PCR, and TCRdb's table has in-frame clones only and misses some. The table shows 100,000 to 150,000 clones, with 76% occurring only once. The sample is drawn from a study of cytomegalovirus exposure and HLA in healthy donors. Study-wide background: Caucasian-associated ancestry cluster membership applied to less than 85% of 300 to 450 genotyped donors.

Study results and limitations: In an earlier analysis, about 87% or about 30%: the productive usage of most TCR beta V segments.

CDR3 size: 13 residues. V dropped 4 bases and J dropped 3 bases, with 9 bases sitting between them. The V gene's germline CDR1 is SNHLY and CDR2 FYNNEI. This chain uses TRBV2 with TRBJ1-2; TRBD1 is a possible D gene (6 bases). The origin of this receptor is a man in his forties or fifties in good health and CMV-seronegative. The sequencing input was PBMCs. CDR3 nucleotide sequence: TGTGCCAGCAGTGTCTCAGGGGACTATGGCTACACCTTC. Residues: CASSVSGDYGYTF.